This entry is about one T cell receptor beta chain. The antigen remains undetermined. The data were taken from a study of cytomegalovirus exposure and HLA in healthy donors. Overall study findings and caveats: Rare TCR sequences dominated, though some public TCRs recurred in many donors. TCR beta sequences reportedly predicted the HLA-A and HLA-B alleles of most subjects accurately. The authors confirmed in vitro that a few CMV-associated chains were specific for CMV antigens.

Amplification used 60 Vbeta primers and 13 Jbeta primers. Profiled with immunoSEQ multiplex PCR; TCRdb holds only in-frame clones, not every one. The sample records 110,000 to 150,000 clones, over 75% being singletons. This sequence originates from a female donor in good health and CMV-seronegative. The sequencing input was PBMCs.

The CDR3 DNA reads TGTGCCAGCAGTTACGGGCAGACGAACACTGAAGCTTTCTTT. The encoded protein is CASSYGQTNTEAFF. The chain joins TRBV6-6 to TRBJ1-1; D call uncertain. Trimming left V 2 bases short and J 1 base short, with 8 bases between. Per the germline V gene, CDR1 is MNHNY and CDR2 is SVGAGI (reference sequence). The CDR3 covers 14 residues.